The 18 T cell receptor beta chains below all came from one sample that was sequenced in a study of blood T cell repertoires in COVID-19. TCRdb's table, derived via immunoSEQ multiplex PCR, lists solely in-frame clones and lacks some. Counted here are about 250,000 clones, over 90% occurring once; the ten biggest clones make up roughly 0.79%. The material sequenced was peripheral blood. The receptors were gathered from a man aged 25 to 40 with COVID-19, enrolled during active disease.

The chain has TRBV2 and TRBJ1-2; tentatively, D is TRBD1 (5 bases). CDR3 length: 14 amino acids. V lost 8 bases and J lost 0, with 13 bases in between. Germline loops: CDR1 SNHLY, CDR2 FYNNEI. This CDR3 is CASSQGIANYGYTF. The DNA of the CDR3 is TGTGCCAGCTCCCAGGGAATTGCTAACTATGGCTACACCTTC. The variable domain in full, completed from reference TRBV2 and TRBJ1-2, reads EPEVTQTPSHQVTQMGQEVILRCVPISNHLYFYWYRQILGQKVEFLVSFYNNEISEKSEIFDDQFSVERPDGSNFTLKIRSTKLEDSAMYFCASSQGIANYGYTFGSGTRLTVV.

CDR3: CASRKSGTDTDTQYF. The CDR3 nucleotides read TGTGCCAGCAGGAAATCCGGGACAGACACAGATACGCAGTATTTT. The chain combines TRBV7-6 with TRBJ2-3; 7 bases align to TRBD1. Germline values: CDR1 SGHVS, CDR2 FNYEAQ. Trimming cost V 6 bases and J 2 bases; bases outside gene matches: 8. The CDR3 totals 15 residues.

The DNA of the CDR3 is TGTGCCAGTAAGGACAGGGGGCTGAGCAATCAGCCCCAGCATTTT. Translated, it gives CASKDRGLSNQPQHF. The chain has TRBV19 and TRBJ1-5, with 11 bases fitting TRBD1. J was trimmed by 1 base and V by 7 bases; bases with no gene match: 3. This CDR3 comprises 15 residues. Per germline, CDR1 LNHDA and CDR2 SQIVND (reference sequence). Based on the CDR3 plus reference TRBV19 and TRBJ1-5, the full variable domain is DGGITQSPKYLFRKEGQNVTLSCEQNLNHDAMYWYRQDPGQGLRLIYYSQIVNDFQKGDIAEGYSVSREKKESFPLTVTSAQKNPTAFYLCASKDRGLSNQPQHFGDGTRLSIL.

A single count supports this clone. The V call is TRBV6-2 or TRBV6-3, the J call TRBJ1-5, with D perhaps matching TRBD1 (6 bases). The CDR3 spans 15 residues. Germline-derived CDR1 and CDR2 are MNHEY and SVGEGT. Trimming left V 5 bases short and J 0 bases short, with 11 bases between. The CDR3 region is CASSLTGNSNQPQHF. CDR3 nucleotides: TGTGCCAGCAGTCTTACAGGGAATAGCAATCAGCCCCAGCATTTT.

This sequence joins TRBV30 and TRBJ1-1; possible D gene TRBD1, 6 bases. The V end lost 5 bases, the J end lost 4 bases, and 17 bases lay between the germline ends. The germline gives CDR1 GTSNPN, CDR2 SVGIG (reference sequence). The CDR3 loop spans 14 amino acids. The chain's CDR3 is CAWDKQGRGTEAFF. In DNA form, the CDR3 reads TGTGCCTGGGATAAACAGGGTAGAGGCACTGAAGCTTTCTTT.

This sequence joins TRBV19 and TRBJ2-1; 11 nucleotides line up with TRBD2. CDR3 size: 15 residues. The junction had 6 bases not matched to a gene; V was cut back by 1 base and J by 10 bases. Germline loops: CDR1 LNHDA, CDR2 SQIVND (reference sequence). CDR3 DNA: TGTGCCAGTAGTATAGTTAGCGGGGGGGCCCGGGAGCAGTTCTTC. Translation gives CASSIVSGGAREQFF.

This chain links TRBV6-5 with TRBJ1-2, with 7 bases identical to TRBD1. The V and J ends lost 4 bases and 6 bases, in that order; junction bases with no gene match: 5. This CDR3 has 13 amino acids. CDR1 is MNHEY, CDR2 SVGAGI, per germline. CDR3 sequence (DNA): TGTGCCAGCAGTTTTGGCAGGGGGGATGGCTACACCTTC. Its translation: CASSFGRGDGYTF.

The chain links TRBV18 to TRBJ1-2, with D possibly TRBD1 on 5 matching bases. The CDR3 is 16 residues long. The germline CDR1 and CDR2 sequences are KGHSH and LQKENI. V shed 2 bases and J shed 5 bases, with 18 bases lying between them. The CDR3 loop is CASSPGRAGRRYGYTF. CDR3 sequence (DNA): TGTGCCAGCTCACCAGGAAGAGCGGGACGGAGATATGGCTACACCTTC.

The CDR3 DNA follows: TGTGCCAGCAGTGGGACAGGGGGCGCTCAGCCCCAGCATTTT. Its protein product is CASSGTGGAQPQHF. V gene TRBV27 combines with J gene TRBJ1-5, with TRBD1 matching 12 bases. This CDR3 has 14 amino acids. After removal of 5 bases from V and 6 bases from J, the junction contained 2 bases not matched to a gene. CDR1 and CDR2 (germline): MNHEY, SMNVEV (reference sequence).

The chain recombines TRBV15 with TRBJ2-3; 8 bases map to TRBD2. The trim removed 0 bases at V and 5 bases at J, leaving 7 bases unmatched. CDR1 is LNHNV, CDR2 YYDKDF, per germline (reference sequence). This CDR3 has 16 amino acids. The CDR3: CATSRDTRGALDTQYF. The CDR3 DNA reads as TGTGCCACCAGCAGAGATACGCGGGGGGCTTTAGATACGCAGTATTTT.

V and J are TRBV5-1 and TRBJ1-1; D ambiguous. Per germline, CDR1 SGHRS and CDR2 YFSETQ. V lost 0 bases to trimming and J lost 0 bases, with 9 bases between them. The CDR3 is 15 amino acids. CDR3 amino acids: CASSLDSVVNTEAFF. The CDR3 coding sequence is TGCGCCAGCAGCTTGGACTCTGTGGTGAACACTGAAGCTTTCTTT.

The CDR3 DNA reads as TGTGCCAGCAGCGTGGGGACTAGTGTAGAGACCCAGTACTTC. This gives the protein CASSVGTSVETQYF. The J gene is TRBJ2-5, the V gene TRBV7-9; 8 bases align to TRBD2. Unmatched junction bases numbered 6, after V lost 5 bases and J lost 4 bases. Looked up from germline, CDR1 is SEHNR and CDR2 is FQNEAQ (reference sequence). The CDR3 is 14 amino acids.

The chain employs TRBV3-1 (or the pseudogene TRBV3-2) and TRBJ1-3, with a tentative D call TRBD1 (5 bases). Trimming pared 0 bases from V and 4 bases from J, leaving 10 bases between. Germline V lookup: CDR1 LGHDT, CDR2 YNNKEL (reference sequence). This CDR3 region has 15 residues. This CDR3 reads CASSQDGGTGNTIYF. CDR3 bases: TGTGCCAGCAGCCAAGATGGGGGGACCGGAAACACCATATATTTT.

This clone was found a few times. The rearrangement joins TRBV7-3 to TRBJ2-1; D gene unclear. The germline V gene encodes CDR1 SGHTA and CDR2 FQGTGA. V dropped 5 bases and J dropped 6 bases, with 14 bases sitting between them. This CDR3 comprises 14 residues. CDR3 amino acids: CASSPIGSGNEQFF. The DNA for the CDR3 is TGTGCCAGCAGCCCCATTGGGTCGGGCAATGAGCAGTTCTTC.

The CDR3 coding sequence is TGTGCCAGTAGTATAGCGGAGGGATACGAGCAGTACTTC. As protein: CASSIAEGYEQYF. The chain has TRBV19 and TRBJ2-7, with TRBD2 as a possible D gene (6 bases). CDR3 length: 13 amino acids. The germline V and J ends were trimmed by 1 base and 4 bases, with 8 bases remaining between them. In germline, CDR1 is LNHDA, CDR2 SQIVND (reference sequence).

V and J are TRBV7-6 and TRBJ1-2, with 8 bases lining up with TRBD1. CDR1 and CDR2 (germline): SGHVS, FNYEAQ. J lost 5 bases, V lost 0 bases, and 11 bases had no gene match. This CDR3 contains 17 residues. CDR3 bases: TGTGCCAGCAGCTTAGCTGAGGGGACAGGACCTTTTTATGGCTACACCTTC. Its protein is CASSLAEGTGPFYGYTF. The variable domain in full, completed from reference TRBV7-6 and TRBJ1-2, reads GAGVSQSPRYKVTKRGQDVALRCDPISGHVSLYWYRQALGQGPEFLTYFNYEAQQDKSGLPNDRFSAERPEGSISTLTIQRTEQRDSAMYRCASSLAEGTGPFYGYTFGSGTRLTVV.

The chain carries TRBV3-1 (or the pseudogene TRBV3-2) and TRBJ1-2; D is uncertain. Trimming left V 0 bases short and J 0 bases short, with 11 bases between. Germline V CDR1 and CDR2: LGHDT, YNNKEL (reference sequence). The CDR3 contains 16 residues. In DNA form, the CDR3 reads TGTGCCAGCAGCCAAGAGGCGCAGGTAGCTAACTATGGCTACACCTTC. This encodes CASSQEAQVANYGYTF.

The chain recombines TRBV7-9 with TRBJ2-5, with 14 bases that match TRBD2. Germline CDR1 SEHNR, CDR2 FQNEAQ (reference sequence). J gave up 1 base and V 5 bases, and 3 bases lay outside the gene matches. The CDR3 runs 16 residues. The CDR3: CASSGGLAGGQETQYF. In nucleotides, the CDR3 is TGTGCCAGCAGCGGAGGACTAGCGGGGGGCCAAGAGACCCAGTACTTC. Full variable domain (missing parts from reference TRBV7-9 and TRBJ2-5): DTGVSQNPRHKITKRGQNVTFRCDPISEHNRLYWYRQTLGQGPEFLTYFQNEAQLEKSRLLSDRFSAERPKGSFSTLEIQRTEQGDSAMYLCASSGGLAGGQETQYFGPGTRLLVL.